This T cell receptor (beta chain) was observed in a study of CD8 T cells in Susac syndrome. The RNA, roughly 0.45 to 1 ug, was put through reverse transcription using random hexamers. The authors amplified TCR beta CDR3 across 54 Vbeta and 13 Jbeta using immunoSEQ multiplex PCR. TCRdb reanalysed the immunoSEQ multiplex PCR reads using MiXCR and keeps one entry per CDR3 protein. This table has approximately 110,000 distinct CDR3 sequences, 93% appearing once. About this clonotype: The target antigen is unknown.

In germline, CDR1 is LNHNV, CDR2 YYDKDF (reference sequence). This CDR3 is 17 amino acids long. Trimming shortened V by 0 bases and J by 3 bases, and 14 bases separated the two germline ends. Study results and caveats: Acknowledgment was made by the study that its TCR sequencing and HLA analysis involved a relatively small number of individuals.

The sequence came from a human donor with multiple sclerosis. V is TRBV15 and J is TRBJ2-2, with D unresolved. Sequenced sample: CD8+ T cells from PBMCs. CDR3 sequence reads: CATSRDLAGLDTGELFF. The CDR3 nucleotides read TGTGCCACCAGCAGAGACTTGGCCGGGCTCGACACCGGGGAGCTGTTTTTT.